This TCR gamma chain was profiled in a study of intestinal T cells in coeliac disease. CDR1 is VTNTFY and CDR2 is YDVSTARD in the germline V gene (reference sequence). CDR3 length equals 16 residues. Each case's genomic DNA was extracted from ten 5-µm formalin-fixed paraffin-embedded scrolls. A remark on this clone: Its antigen remains unidentified. It may be a read error: a sequence one base away is much more abundant.

Study results and limitations: Reported leave-one-out accuracy of TRD kmer clustering was around 90%.

TRG repertoires were amplified with LymphoTrack primers from around 200 ng of biopsy DNA. TCRdb used CATT to re-call clones from the multiplex PCR reads. The table records 2,500 or so gamma-chain clones, about 42% of them present only once. This receptor was obtained from a human donor with celiac disease. V gene TRGV3 combines with J gene TRGJ1 or TRGJ2. Sequencing was carried out using a duodenal biopsy. The CDR3 nucleotides read TGTGCCACCTGGGGCAGGCCGAAGATGGGGTATTATAAGAAACTCTTT. This codes for CATWGRPKMGYYKKLF.